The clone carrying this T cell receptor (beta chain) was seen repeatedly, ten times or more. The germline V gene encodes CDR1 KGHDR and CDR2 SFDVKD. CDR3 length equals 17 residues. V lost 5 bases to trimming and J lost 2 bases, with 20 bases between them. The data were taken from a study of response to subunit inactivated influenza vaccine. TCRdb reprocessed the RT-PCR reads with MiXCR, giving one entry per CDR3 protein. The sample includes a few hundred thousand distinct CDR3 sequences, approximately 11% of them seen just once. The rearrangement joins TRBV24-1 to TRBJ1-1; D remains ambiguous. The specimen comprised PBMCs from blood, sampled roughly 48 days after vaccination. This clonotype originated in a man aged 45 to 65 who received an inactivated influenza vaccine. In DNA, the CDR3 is TGTGCCACCAGTGGTTTCAAGTTCAGCGCCCTTAACACTGAAGCTTTCTTT. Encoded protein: CATSGFKFSALNTEAFF.